This TCR beta chain originates from a study of beta chain features in type 1 diabetes. As for the study in general: All samples yielded some 100,000,000 examined sorted cells.

All of the isolated RNA was reverse transcribed, so expressed TCRB transcripts were sequenced. The table came from immunoSEQ multiplex PCR; TCRdb's copy has only in-frame clones and leaves some out. Among 350,000 to 400,000 clones listed, 10% to 15% were seen once. V was clipped by 0 bases and J by 8 bases, with 17 bases between them. This CDR3 comprises 15 residues. CDR1 SGDLS and CDR2 YYNGEE come from the germline V gene. Regarding the study as a whole: Cells with high TCR expression could be over-represented by cDNA sequencing. Moderate but significant shortening of TCRB CDR3s was recorded in all four CD4+ subsets from Type 1 diabetes patients. Possible PCR preference for shorter templates applied equally to patients and controls.

This clone was detected only a few times. Antigen unknown. Researchers reported sorting CD4+ naive, central memory, regulatory and stem cell-like memory cells via CD45RO/CCR7/CD25/CD127/CD95/CD27. Material: naive CD4+ T cells from blood. V usage is TRBV9 and J usage is TRBJ1-2; D may be TRBD1 (5 bases). The source of this sequence is a woman in her late teens or twenties with type 1 diabetes. The chain's CDR3 is CASSVVPGGDGGYTF. The CDR3 coding sequence is TGTGCCAGCAGCGTAGTCCCGGGGGGGGACGGGGGCTACACCTTC.